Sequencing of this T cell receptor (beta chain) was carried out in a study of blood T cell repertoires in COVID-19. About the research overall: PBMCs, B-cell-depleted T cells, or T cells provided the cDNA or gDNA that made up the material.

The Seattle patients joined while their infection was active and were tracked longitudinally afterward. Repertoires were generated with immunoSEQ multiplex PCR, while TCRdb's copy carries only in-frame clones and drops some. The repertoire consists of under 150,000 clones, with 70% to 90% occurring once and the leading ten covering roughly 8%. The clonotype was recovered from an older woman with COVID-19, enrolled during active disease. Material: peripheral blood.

DNA for the CDR3: TGTGCCAGCAGTGGGACCGGGACAGGGATTGGGAGCAATCAGCCCCAGCATTTT. Its translation: CASSGTGTGIGSNQPQHF. This chain connects TRBV6-1 to TRBJ1-5; 9 bases are a match to TRBD1. The CDR3 has 18 residues. Germline lookup yields CDR1 MNHNS and CDR2 SASEGT. After removal of 4 bases from V and 1 base from J, the junction contained 11 bases not matched to a gene.